This TCR beta chain was retrieved from a study of CD8+ T cells in alopecia areata. Findings and caveats of the study: When scalp samples are sequenced, resident alphabeta T cells of normal skin are also captured. Higher clonality was seen in lesional scalp than in normal scalp, especially in alopecia totalis/universalis. Tofacitinib delivered significant drops in scalp clonality and in expanded CD8+ clones among the top 100.

The treatment here: oral pan-JAK inhibitor, 5-10 mg twice daily. In each case, RNA was isolated and then reverse transcribed into cDNA as the sequencing template. This table comes from immunoSEQ multiplex PCR, and its TCRdb copy is limited to in-frame clones, with some not included. The sample gives 120,000 or so clones, approximately 57% of which show up once; 5.7% is in the top ten. Per germline, CDR1 MNHNY and CDR2 SVGAGI (reference sequence). The germline V and J ends were trimmed by 3 bases and 5 bases, with 10 bases remaining between them. The CDR3 sequence is 13 residues long. On this clone itself: What it recognizes is unknown.

The chain employs TRBV6-6 and TRBJ2-5, with D tentatively TRBD1 or TRBD2 (5 bases each). The clonotype originates from a human donor with alopecia areata. Sequencing was performed on CD4+ T cells sorted from blood, taken at week 4, from a patient treated with tofacitinib. CDR3: CASSYRREETQYF. For the CDR3, the DNA is TGTGCCAGCAGTTATCGCAGGGAGGAGACCCAGTACTTC.